A selection of T cell receptor beta chains follows, all from one sample in a study of cytomegalovirus exposure and HLA in healthy donors. The method was immunoSEQ multiplex PCR; TCRdb's version includes in-frame clones alone and lacks a portion of them. There are 120,000 to 150,000 clones in the sample; over 75% occur only once, and 8.8% lies in the top ten. Material: PBMCs. Every receptor here comes from a woman between 50 and 59 years old in good health and CMV-seropositive. Each CDR3 is given with its conserved first and last residue. The D gene is left open where the match is weak. Size is stated for part of the rows, as once, few or many counts, or as a class when the clone is expanded.

V,D,J,size,DNA,CDR3
TRBV15,TRBD1,TRBJ2-5,NA,TGTGCCACCAGCACCAACCCATGGGCCGGGACAGGGGATGACGGCGAGACCCAGTACTTC,CATSTNPWAGTGDDGETQYF
TRBV2,TRBD1,TRBJ1-4,few,TGTGCCAGCAGTTATACAGGGGATGAAAAACTGTTTTTT,CASSYTGDEKLFF
TRBV29-1,TRBD1,TRBJ2-1,NA,TGCAGCGTACCGGGACAGTACAATGAGCAGTTCTTC,CSVPGQYNEQFF
TRBV15,TRBD1,TRBJ1-1,NA,TGTGCCACCAGCAGACCCAGGGGGGACACTGAAGCTTTCTTT,CATSRPRGDTEAFF
TRBV7-3,NA,TRBJ1-1,NA,TGTGCCAGCAGCTCCTCCCCTATGAACACTGAAGCTTTCTTT,CASSSSPMNTEAFF
TRBV7-3,NA,TRBJ2-3,once,TGTGCCAGCAGCTTAACGGCGGCAGATACGCAGTATTTT,CASSLTAADTQYF
TRBV11-2,NA,TRBJ1-6,few,TGTGCCAGCAGCTTTGCTTTGCGGAATTCACCCCTCCACTTT,CASSFALRNSPLHF
TRBV7-6,TRBD1,TRBJ2-2,NA,TGTGCCAGCAGCCCGTGGACAGGGGGCGCCACCGGGGAGCTGTTTTTT,CASSPWTGGATGELFF
TRBV11-2,NA,TRBJ1-3,NA,TGTGCCAGCAGCTTAGCACCGGAGGGAAACACCATATATTTT,CASSLAPEGNTIYF
TRBV5-1,TRBD1,TRBJ2-2,NA,TGCGCCAGCAGCTTGGGGACAGGGAACACCGGGGAGCTGTTTTTT,CASSLGTGNTGELFF
TRBV5-1,NA,TRBJ1-3,NA,TGCGCCAGCAGCTTGGCGACAGCTTCGGACACCATATATTTT,CASSLATASDTIYF
TRBV5-1,NA,TRBJ1-6,few,TGCGCCAGCAGCCCGACGGAGCCGGTAGATTCACCCCTCCACTTT,CASSPTEPVDSPLHF
TRBV7-9,NA,TRBJ1-1,NA,TGTGCCAGCAGCTCGACAGGGAACACTGAAGCTTTCTTT,CASSSTGNTEAFF
TRBV6-5,NA,TRBJ1-5,NA,TGTGCCAGCAGTCCGAGGACGGACTCGCCCCAGCATTTT,CASSPRTDSPQHF
TRBV9,TRBD2,TRBJ2-7,once,TGTGCCAGCAGCGCTAGCGGGTACTACGAGCAGTACTTC,CASSASGYYEQYF
TRBV11-1,NA,TRBJ2-1,once,TGTGCCAGTTCGAGGAACGATTACTACAATGAGCAGTTCTTC,CASSRNDYYNEQFF
TRBV7-9,TRBD1,TRBJ2-7,NA,TGTTCCAGCAGCTTAGATAGGGCCCGGGACAGGGGCGCCGAGCAGTACTTC,CSSSLDRARDRGAEQYF
TRBV19,NA,TRBJ1-3,NA,TGTGCCAGTAGTATAGGCCGACATTCCTCTGGAAACACCATATATTTT,CASSIGRHSSGNTIYF
TRBV19,NA,TRBJ2-7,once,TGTGCCACCCAGGGGCCAGTCGACAGCTTTACGTTCGAGCAGTACTTC,CATQGPVDSFTFEQYF
TRBV19,TRBD2,TRBJ2-7,NA,TGTGCCAGTAGTGGTCGGAGGAGCGGGGGGAGCTACGAGCAGTACTTC,CASSGRRSGGSYEQYF
TRBV30,TRBD1,TRBJ1-1,NA,TGTGCCTGGGACAAACAGGGGGGGACTGAAGCTTTCTTT,CAWDKQGGTEAFF
TRBV7-2,NA,TRBJ2-3,NA,TGTGCCAGCAGCTTAAACGGGGGCACAGATACGCAGTATTTT,CASSLNGGTDTQYF
TRBV7-2,TRBD1,TRBJ1-2,NA,TGTGCCAGCAGCTTCGGACAGGGAGGCAACTATGGCTACACCTTC,CASSFGQGGNYGYTF
TRBV2,TRBD1,TRBJ2-7,NA,TGTGCCAGCAGTGGGTTGCAGACAGGGGTGATCTACGAGCAGTACTTC,CASSGLQTGVIYEQYF
TRBV30,NA,TRBJ1-1,NA,TGTGCCTGGGGTGGTCAGGGGTACACTGAAGCTTTCTTT,CAWGGQGYTEAFF
TRBV5-5,NA,TRBJ2-3,NA,TGTGCCAGCAGCTTGAGGACAGAGTCAACGCAGTATTTT,CASSLRTESTQYF
TRBV6-5,TRBD1,TRBJ2-7,NA,TGTGCCAGCAGTTCTCCGGGACAGGGGAAATACGAGCAGTACTTC,CASSSPGQGKYEQYF
TRBV7-9,NA,TRBJ2-7,NA,TGTGCCAGCAGCCCAGGGGGACTAGTTGGCGAGCAGTACTTC,CASSPGGLVGEQYF